Below, 17 T cell receptor beta chains from the same sample are listed, as sequenced in a study of cytomegalovirus exposure and HLA in healthy donors. The PCR was carried out with 60 Vbeta primers and 13 Jbeta primers. Assay used: immunoSEQ multiplex PCR; TCRdb lists only in-frame clones, some missing. The table shows more than 100,000 clones, with 70% to 80% occurring only once. Material for sequencing was PBMCs. Source of these receptors: a middle-aged woman in good health and CMV-seropositive.

This clone was detected a few times. This rearrangement joins TRBV11-2 to TRBJ1-6; no definite D call. The CDR3 extends over 13 amino acids. V was clipped by 0 bases and J by 7 bases, with 4 bases between them. In germline, CDR1 is SGHAT, CDR2 FQNNGV. The chain's CDR3 is CASSLDLNSPLHF. The CDR3 DNA reads as TGTGCCAGCAGCTTAGACCTCAATTCACCCCTCCACTTT.

This clone has only one observation. This chain's CDR3 is CASSLMEGSTEAFF. CDR3 nucleotide sequence: TGTGCCAGCAGCTTAATGGAGGGTAGCACTGAAGCTTTCTTT. This chain uses TRBV7-6 with TRBJ1-1, with D unclear. From germline, CDR1 is SGHVS and CDR2 FNYEAQ. This CDR3 spans 14 amino acids. The V end lost 2 bases, the J end lost 4 bases, and 11 bases lay between the germline ends.

The genes are TRBV11-3 and TRBJ2-1; no definite D call. Trimming pared 8 bases from V and 1 base from J, leaving 15 bases between. The CDR3 length is 15 residues. The germline gives CDR1 SGHNT, CDR2 YENEEA. DNA for the CDR3: TGTGCCAGCGGCCCTAGAGGTGGTTCCTACAATGAGCAGTTCTTC. This translates into CASGPRGGSYNEQFF.

The chain has TRBV6-1 and TRBJ1-2, with a possible D match to TRBD1 (5 bases). V lost 5 bases to trimming and J lost 1 base, with 11 bases between them. Germline CDR1 reads MNHNS; CDR2 reads SASEGT. The CDR3 length is 14 residues. The CDR3 DNA reads as TGTGCCAGCAGTTTCCGGGGGGATAACTATGGCTACACCTTC. This codes for CASSFRGDNYGYTF.

This chain joins TRBV6-4 and TRBJ1-3; TRBD1 might be the D (5 bases). Germline-derived CDR1 and CDR2 are MRHNA and SNTAGT. V was shortened by 4 bases and J by 2 bases, with 9 bases between the two germline ends. This CDR3 is built from 14 residues. The CDR3 sequence is CASSGTIPGNTIYF. DNA for the CDR3: TGTGCCAGCAGTGGGACAATACCTGGAAACACCATATATTTT.

The J gene is TRBJ2-7, the V gene TRBV9; tentatively, D is TRBD2 (6 bases). Germline CDR1 and CDR2: SGDLS and YYNGEE. This CDR3 spans 16 amino acids. The V end was cut by 0 bases, the J end by 3 bases, with 16 bases between. The CDR3 DNA reads TGTGCCAGCAGCGTAGGGGATCGAGCGGGTATCTACGAGCAGTACTTC. Protein: CASSVGDRAGIYEQYF.

The chain is built from TRBV2 and TRBJ1-2; 9 bases match TRBD1. The CDR3 is made up of 14 amino acids. The germline V gene has CDR1 SNHLY and CDR2 FYNNEI. Unmatched junction bases numbered 5, after V lost 3 bases and J lost 6 bases. CDR3 nucleotide sequence: TGTGCCAGCAGTGATCTACAGGGGGCTAATGGCTACACCTTC. This encodes CASSDLQGANGYTF.

This sequence joins TRBV6-1 and TRBJ2-3; D is perhaps TRBD1 (5 bases). CDR1 is MNHNS and CDR2 is SASEGT in the germline V gene. The CDR3 is 13 residues long. The V gene lost 5 bases and the J gene lost 6 bases, with 12 bases spanning the gap. CDR3 coding DNA: TGTGCCAGCAGTCAACCACCAGGGGATACGCAGTATTTT. This codes for CASSQPPGDTQYF.

The chain couples TRBV5-1 to TRBJ1-1; TRBD1 matches at 8 bases. CDR1 is SGHRS, CDR2 YFSETQ, per germline. V was pared by 4 bases and J by 6 bases, with 8 bases of the junction left unmatched. The CDR3 sequence is 14 residues long. The CDR3 sequence: CASSNPAGGPEAFF. The CDR3 bases are TGCGCCAGCAGCAACCCTGCAGGGGGCCCTGAAGCTTTCTTT.

This rearrangement joins TRBV7-2 to TRBJ1-4; no firm D call. Germline V gene sequence: CDR1 SGHTA, CDR2 FQGNSA. The ends were cut back, 1 base at V and 3 bases at J, with 18 bases in the middle. This CDR3 comprises 18 residues. The CDR3 here is CASSLDGRGRTANEKLFF. In DNA, the CDR3 is TGTGCCAGCAGCTTAGACGGTAGAGGGAGGACGGCTAATGAAAAACTGTTTTTT.

The chain employs TRBV27 and TRBJ1-2; D remains ambiguous. Germline V lookup: CDR1 MNHEY, CDR2 SMNVEV (reference sequence). V was pared by 4 bases and J by 2 bases, with 14 bases between. This CDR3 is 15 amino acids long. The CDR3 spells CASSSSWSGNYGYTF. CDR3 DNA sequence: TGTGCCAGCAGTTCGAGCTGGAGCGGCAACTATGGCTACACCTTC.

The V and J genes are TRBV5-1 and TRBJ2-3, with a possible D match to TRBD1 (6 bases). The CDR3 has 15 residues. The germline gives CDR1 SGHRS, CDR2 YFSETQ. Trimming cost V 4 bases and J 0 bases, with 12 bases left between them. The CDR3 nucleotides are TGCGCCAGCAGCGGAGGACAGCTTAGCACAGATACGCAGTATTTT. Translation: CASSGGQLSTDTQYF.

The chain employs TRBV5-4 and TRBJ1-1, with 9 positions matching TRBD1. CDR1 and CDR2 from the germline V gene are SGHNT and YYREEE (reference sequence). The CDR3 is 14 residues long. Unmatched junction bases numbered 8, after V lost 6 bases and J lost 5 bases. CDR3 in DNA: TGTGCCAGCAACAAAGACAGGGGGGAAACTGAAGCTTTCTTT. Protein product: CASNKDRGETEAFF. Combining the CDR3 with reference TRBV5-4 and TRBJ1-1 gives the whole variable domain ETGVTQSPTHLIKTRGQQVTLRCSSQSGHNTVSWYQQALGQGPQFIFQYYREEENGRGNFPPRFSGLQFPNYSSELNVNALELDDSALYLCASNKDRGETEAFFGQGTRLTVV.

This chain joins TRBV4-2 and TRBJ1-1; maybe TRBD1 (6 bases). The germline V gene encodes CDR1 LGHNA and CDR2 YNFKEQ. The CDR3 is 17 amino acids. V was trimmed by 1 base and J by 0 bases, leaving 15 bases between them. CDR3: CASSQVPGGAMNTEAFF. The CDR3 region has the DNA TGTGCCAGCAGCCAAGTGCCCGGGGGGGCCATGAACACTGAAGCTTTCTTT.

The chain recombines TRBV2 with TRBJ1-6; D gene uncertain. With 6 bases removed from V and 0 bases from J, the gap between germline ends came to 15 bases. The CDR3 sequence is 17 residues long. Germline assignment: CDR1 SNHLY and CDR2 FYNNEI. The CDR3 DNA sequence: TGTGCCAGCAGCAGGAGGGCGGATTCCTCCTATAATTCACCCCTCCACTTT. Translating gives CASSRRADSSYNSPLHF.

The rearrangement uses TRBV7-3 and TRBJ2-1; perhaps TRBD1 as D (6 bases). Germline V CDR1 and CDR2: SGHTA, FQGTGA. V dropped 1 base and J dropped 9 bases, with 10 bases sitting between them. The CDR3 extends over 13 amino acids. The CDR3: CASSLSQGIEQFF. CDR3 DNA: TGTGCCAGCAGCTTAAGCCAGGGGATTGAGCAGTTCTTC.

The rearrangement joins TRBV10-3 to TRBJ1-6, with TRBD1 matching over 9 bases. This CDR3 has 14 amino acids. Germline lookup yields CDR1 ENHRY and CDR2 SYGVKD. Unmatched junction bases numbered 4, after V lost 5 bases and J lost 8 bases. CDR3 nucleotides: TGTGCCATCAGTTTACAGGGGGCACATTCACCCCTCCACTTT. Translated: CAISLQGAHSPLHF.